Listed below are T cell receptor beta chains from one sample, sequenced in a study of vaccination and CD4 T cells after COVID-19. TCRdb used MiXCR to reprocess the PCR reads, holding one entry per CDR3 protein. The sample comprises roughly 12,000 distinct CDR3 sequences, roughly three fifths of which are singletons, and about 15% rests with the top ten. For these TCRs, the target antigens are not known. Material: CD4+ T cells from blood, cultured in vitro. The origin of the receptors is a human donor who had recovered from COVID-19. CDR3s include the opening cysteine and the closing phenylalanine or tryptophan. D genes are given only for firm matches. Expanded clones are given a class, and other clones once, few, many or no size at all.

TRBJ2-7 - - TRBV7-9 TGTGCCAGCAGCTCGCAGGGGGGAATTGGCAACGAGCAGTACTTC CASSSQGGIGNEQYF
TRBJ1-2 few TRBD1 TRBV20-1 TGCAGTGCAGAAGCCAGGGGGCTACCCGAGGTTGAGTATGGCTACACCTTC CSAEARGLPEVEYGYTF
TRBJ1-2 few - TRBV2 TGTGCCAGCAGATCTGGGGACATTCTGGGCGGCTACACCTTC CASRSGDILGGYTF
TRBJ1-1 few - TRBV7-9 TGTGCCAGCAGCTTAGGGGGGAGGAACACTGAAGCTTTCTTT CASSLGGRNTEAFF
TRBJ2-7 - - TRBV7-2 TGTGCCAGCAGCTTATCTCACGGAGGATACGAGCAGTACTTC CASSLSHGGYEQYF
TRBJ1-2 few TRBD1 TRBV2 TGTGCCAGCAGAGCCTCGGGGACAGGGGCGAATGGCTACACCTTC CASRASGTGANGYTF
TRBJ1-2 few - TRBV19 TGTGCCAGTAGTATATCTCCCCTGGGACGGAGAGGTAACTATGGCTACACCTTC CASSISPLGRRGNYGYTF
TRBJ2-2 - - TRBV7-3 TGTGCCAGCAGCCTACGAGGGGATTTCCGCACCGGGGAGCTGTTTTTT CASSLRGDFRTGELFF
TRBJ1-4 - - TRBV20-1 TGCAGTGCTAGGGGAGGTGACGAAAAACTGTTTTTT CSARGGDEKLFF
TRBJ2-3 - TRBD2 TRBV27 TGTGCCAGCAGATCCGGGGGGTCTGGAGATACGCAGTATTTT CASRSGGSGDTQYF
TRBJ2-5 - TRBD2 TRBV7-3 TGTGCCAGCAGCTTAGGGGTAGCGGGACCTCAAGAGACCCAGTACTTC CASSLGVAGPQETQYF
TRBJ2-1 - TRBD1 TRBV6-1 TGTGCCAGCAGTGGAATTACCGGGACAGGGTGGGGGAATGAGCAGTTCTTC CASSGITGTGWGNEQFF
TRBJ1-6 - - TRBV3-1 TGTGCCAGCAGCCAAGCGTTAACAGGGAGGGTGAATTCACCCCTCCACTTT CASSQALTGRVNSPLHF
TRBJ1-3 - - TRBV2 TGTGCCAGCAGTGAAGGTGCAGCGGCTGGAAACACCATATATTTT CASSEGAAAGNTIYF
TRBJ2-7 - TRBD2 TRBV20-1 TGCAGTGCTCCCATGACTAGCGGGTTCATTGGCGAGCAGTACTTC CSAPMTSGFIGEQYF
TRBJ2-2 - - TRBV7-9 TGTGCCAGCGGGGACACCGGGGAGCTGTTTTTT CASGDTGELFF
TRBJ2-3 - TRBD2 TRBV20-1 TGCAGTGCTAGTCTAGCGGGAGCTTCTTCACAGGATACGCAGTATTTT CSASLAGASSQDTQYF
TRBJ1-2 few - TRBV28 TGTGCCAGCAGTTTTCGACAGGCGGGTCTCACCTTC CASSFRQAGLTF
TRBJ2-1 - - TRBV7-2 TGTGCCAGCAGCCCAGGTCCCGGGATCCCTCATGAGCAGTTCTTC CASSPGPGIPHEQFF
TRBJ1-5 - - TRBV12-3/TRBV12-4 TGTGCCAGCGTTTTTGGGGGAGGCAATCAGCCCCAGCATTTT CASVFGGGNQPQHF
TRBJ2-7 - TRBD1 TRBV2 TGTGCCAGCAGTGCCTGGACAGGGGATTTGAGCGAGCAGTACTTC CASSAWTGDLSEQYF
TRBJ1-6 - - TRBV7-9 TGTGCCAGCAGCTTATACGAGGAATCACCCCTCCACTTT CASSLYEESPLHF
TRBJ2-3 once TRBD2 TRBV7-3 TGTGCCAGCAGCCCTAGCGGGAGTTTGTCAGATACGCAGTATTTT CASSPSGSLSDTQYF
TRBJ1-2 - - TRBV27 TGTGCCAGCAGTTTGGGGTCGGGCAGGGAGGAAGGCTACACCTTC CASSLGSGREEGYTF
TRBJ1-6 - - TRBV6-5 TGTGCCAGCAGTTACTCGAGGTTGGGGGCGGCCTATAATTCACCCCTCCACTTT CASSYSRLGAAYNSPLHF
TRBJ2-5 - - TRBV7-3 TGTGCCAGCAGCTTAAGGGGAGGACCCGAAGAGACCCAGTACTTC CASSLRGGPEETQYF
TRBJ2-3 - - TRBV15 TGTGCCACCAGCAGAGAAGCGGTTACAGATACGCAGTATTTT CATSREAVTDTQYF
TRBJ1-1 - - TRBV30 TGTGCCTGGAGTGTACGGGGCGCGGCTGAAGCTTTCTTT CAWSVRGAAEAFF
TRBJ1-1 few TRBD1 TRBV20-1 TGCAGTGCTAGTGGTCCCGGACAGGCCGAGAACTTGAACACTGAAGCTTTCTTT CSASGPGQAENLNTEAFF
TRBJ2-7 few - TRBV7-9 TGTGCCAGCAGCCGAAGTGCAGGGCCCCACGAGCAGTACTTC CASSRSAGPHEQYF
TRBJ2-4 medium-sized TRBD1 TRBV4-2 TGTGCCAGCAGCCAGGCAGGGGGCGTGGGAAATAACATTCAGTACTTC CASSQAGGVGNNIQYF
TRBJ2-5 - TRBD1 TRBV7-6 TGTGCTAGCAGCCGAACCTTACGTAGACAGGGCTTGGAGACCCAGTACTTC CASSRTLRRQGLETQYF
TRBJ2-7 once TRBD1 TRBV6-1 TGTGCCAGCAGTCGACAGGGGGCCAACGAGCAGTACTTC CASSRQGANEQYF
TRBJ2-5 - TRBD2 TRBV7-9 TGTGCCAGCAGCAAATCCGGGGGGATCCAGACCCAGTACTTC CASSKSGGIQTQYF
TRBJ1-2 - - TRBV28 TGTGCCAGCAGGGAAATCCCCGGCTCCCGATCTAACTATGGCTACACCTTC CASREIPGSRSNYGYTF
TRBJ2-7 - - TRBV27 TGTGCCAGCAGTTGGACGGCCAGCTCCTACGAGCAGTACTTC CASSWTASSYEQYF
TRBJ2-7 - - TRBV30 TGTGCCTGGAGTAAGTTAAGCGAAGGAACCTACGAGCAGTACTTC CAWSKLSEGTYEQYF
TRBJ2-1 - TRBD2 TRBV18 TGTGCCAGCTCACCCTATCGGGAGGGTCCGCGTACAATGAGGCAGTTCTTC CASSPYREGPRTMRQFF
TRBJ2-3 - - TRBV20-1 TGCAGTGCTAAGAGACTGGGAGGAATAGATACGCAGTATTTT CSAKRLGGIDTQYF
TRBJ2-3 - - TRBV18 TGTGCCAGCTCACCAGGGCAGGCAAGCACAGATACGCAGTATTTT CASSPGQASTDTQYF
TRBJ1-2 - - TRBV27 TGTGCCAGCACGGCAGGGTATGGCTACACCTTC CASTAGYGYTF
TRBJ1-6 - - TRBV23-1 TGCGCCAGCGTCGGGGAAAATTCACCCCTCCACTTT CASVGENSPLHF